This T cell receptor beta chain appears in the sequencing data of a study of CD8 T cells in Susac syndrome. The study's findings and limits: The study admitted that it had a relatively small number of individuals in its TCR sequencing and HLA analysis.

Treatment-naive patients with stable or active relapsing-remitting disease were the multiple sclerosis controls. Points on this clonotype: What it binds is not known.

After extraction with the RNeasy kit, roughly 0.5 to 1 ug of the RNA was reverse transcribed using random hexamers. The authors amplified TCR beta CDR3 across 54 Vbeta and 13 Jbeta using immunoSEQ multiplex PCR. Using its own MiXCR run on the immunoSEQ multiplex PCR reads, TCRdb lists one record per CDR3 protein. In the table there are fewer than 350,000 distinct CDR3 sequences, roughly 85% of which are singletons. This TCR derives from a human donor with multiple sclerosis. Material: CD8+ T cells from PBMCs.

CDR3 sequence: CASSPYPGELFF. As DNA, the CDR3 is TGTGCCAGCAGCCCCTACCCCGGGGAGCTGTTTTTT. The genes are TRBV3-1 and TRBJ2-2; D gene uncertain. The CDR3 has 12 residues. The V gene's germline CDR1 is LGHDT and CDR2 YNNKEL (reference sequence). Trimming removed 4 bases from V and 6 bases from J, with 6 bases in between.